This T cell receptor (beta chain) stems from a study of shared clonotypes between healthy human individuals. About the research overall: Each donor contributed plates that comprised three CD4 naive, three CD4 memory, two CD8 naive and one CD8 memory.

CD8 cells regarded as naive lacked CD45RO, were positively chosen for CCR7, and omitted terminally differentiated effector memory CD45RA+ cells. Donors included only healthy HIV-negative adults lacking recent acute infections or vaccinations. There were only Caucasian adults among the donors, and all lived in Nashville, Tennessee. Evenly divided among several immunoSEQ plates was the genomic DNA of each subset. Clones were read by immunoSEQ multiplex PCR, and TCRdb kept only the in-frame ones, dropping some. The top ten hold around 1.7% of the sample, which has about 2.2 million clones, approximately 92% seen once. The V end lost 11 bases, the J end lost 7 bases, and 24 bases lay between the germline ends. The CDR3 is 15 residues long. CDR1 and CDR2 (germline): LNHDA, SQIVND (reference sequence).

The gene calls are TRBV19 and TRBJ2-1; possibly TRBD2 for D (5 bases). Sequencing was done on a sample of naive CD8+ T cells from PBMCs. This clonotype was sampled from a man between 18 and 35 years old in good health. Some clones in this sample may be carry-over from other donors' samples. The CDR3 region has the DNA TGTGCCTCCTTCTCTAGCCGCGGAGATGGGAATGAGCAGTTCTTC. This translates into CASFSSRGDGNEQFF. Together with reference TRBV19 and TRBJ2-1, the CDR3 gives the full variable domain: DGGITQSPKYLFRKEGQNVTLSCEQNLNHDAMYWYRQDPGQGLRLIYYSQIVNDFQKGDIAEGYSVSREKKESFPLTVTSAQKNPTAFYLCASFSSRGDGNEQFFGPGTRLTVL.